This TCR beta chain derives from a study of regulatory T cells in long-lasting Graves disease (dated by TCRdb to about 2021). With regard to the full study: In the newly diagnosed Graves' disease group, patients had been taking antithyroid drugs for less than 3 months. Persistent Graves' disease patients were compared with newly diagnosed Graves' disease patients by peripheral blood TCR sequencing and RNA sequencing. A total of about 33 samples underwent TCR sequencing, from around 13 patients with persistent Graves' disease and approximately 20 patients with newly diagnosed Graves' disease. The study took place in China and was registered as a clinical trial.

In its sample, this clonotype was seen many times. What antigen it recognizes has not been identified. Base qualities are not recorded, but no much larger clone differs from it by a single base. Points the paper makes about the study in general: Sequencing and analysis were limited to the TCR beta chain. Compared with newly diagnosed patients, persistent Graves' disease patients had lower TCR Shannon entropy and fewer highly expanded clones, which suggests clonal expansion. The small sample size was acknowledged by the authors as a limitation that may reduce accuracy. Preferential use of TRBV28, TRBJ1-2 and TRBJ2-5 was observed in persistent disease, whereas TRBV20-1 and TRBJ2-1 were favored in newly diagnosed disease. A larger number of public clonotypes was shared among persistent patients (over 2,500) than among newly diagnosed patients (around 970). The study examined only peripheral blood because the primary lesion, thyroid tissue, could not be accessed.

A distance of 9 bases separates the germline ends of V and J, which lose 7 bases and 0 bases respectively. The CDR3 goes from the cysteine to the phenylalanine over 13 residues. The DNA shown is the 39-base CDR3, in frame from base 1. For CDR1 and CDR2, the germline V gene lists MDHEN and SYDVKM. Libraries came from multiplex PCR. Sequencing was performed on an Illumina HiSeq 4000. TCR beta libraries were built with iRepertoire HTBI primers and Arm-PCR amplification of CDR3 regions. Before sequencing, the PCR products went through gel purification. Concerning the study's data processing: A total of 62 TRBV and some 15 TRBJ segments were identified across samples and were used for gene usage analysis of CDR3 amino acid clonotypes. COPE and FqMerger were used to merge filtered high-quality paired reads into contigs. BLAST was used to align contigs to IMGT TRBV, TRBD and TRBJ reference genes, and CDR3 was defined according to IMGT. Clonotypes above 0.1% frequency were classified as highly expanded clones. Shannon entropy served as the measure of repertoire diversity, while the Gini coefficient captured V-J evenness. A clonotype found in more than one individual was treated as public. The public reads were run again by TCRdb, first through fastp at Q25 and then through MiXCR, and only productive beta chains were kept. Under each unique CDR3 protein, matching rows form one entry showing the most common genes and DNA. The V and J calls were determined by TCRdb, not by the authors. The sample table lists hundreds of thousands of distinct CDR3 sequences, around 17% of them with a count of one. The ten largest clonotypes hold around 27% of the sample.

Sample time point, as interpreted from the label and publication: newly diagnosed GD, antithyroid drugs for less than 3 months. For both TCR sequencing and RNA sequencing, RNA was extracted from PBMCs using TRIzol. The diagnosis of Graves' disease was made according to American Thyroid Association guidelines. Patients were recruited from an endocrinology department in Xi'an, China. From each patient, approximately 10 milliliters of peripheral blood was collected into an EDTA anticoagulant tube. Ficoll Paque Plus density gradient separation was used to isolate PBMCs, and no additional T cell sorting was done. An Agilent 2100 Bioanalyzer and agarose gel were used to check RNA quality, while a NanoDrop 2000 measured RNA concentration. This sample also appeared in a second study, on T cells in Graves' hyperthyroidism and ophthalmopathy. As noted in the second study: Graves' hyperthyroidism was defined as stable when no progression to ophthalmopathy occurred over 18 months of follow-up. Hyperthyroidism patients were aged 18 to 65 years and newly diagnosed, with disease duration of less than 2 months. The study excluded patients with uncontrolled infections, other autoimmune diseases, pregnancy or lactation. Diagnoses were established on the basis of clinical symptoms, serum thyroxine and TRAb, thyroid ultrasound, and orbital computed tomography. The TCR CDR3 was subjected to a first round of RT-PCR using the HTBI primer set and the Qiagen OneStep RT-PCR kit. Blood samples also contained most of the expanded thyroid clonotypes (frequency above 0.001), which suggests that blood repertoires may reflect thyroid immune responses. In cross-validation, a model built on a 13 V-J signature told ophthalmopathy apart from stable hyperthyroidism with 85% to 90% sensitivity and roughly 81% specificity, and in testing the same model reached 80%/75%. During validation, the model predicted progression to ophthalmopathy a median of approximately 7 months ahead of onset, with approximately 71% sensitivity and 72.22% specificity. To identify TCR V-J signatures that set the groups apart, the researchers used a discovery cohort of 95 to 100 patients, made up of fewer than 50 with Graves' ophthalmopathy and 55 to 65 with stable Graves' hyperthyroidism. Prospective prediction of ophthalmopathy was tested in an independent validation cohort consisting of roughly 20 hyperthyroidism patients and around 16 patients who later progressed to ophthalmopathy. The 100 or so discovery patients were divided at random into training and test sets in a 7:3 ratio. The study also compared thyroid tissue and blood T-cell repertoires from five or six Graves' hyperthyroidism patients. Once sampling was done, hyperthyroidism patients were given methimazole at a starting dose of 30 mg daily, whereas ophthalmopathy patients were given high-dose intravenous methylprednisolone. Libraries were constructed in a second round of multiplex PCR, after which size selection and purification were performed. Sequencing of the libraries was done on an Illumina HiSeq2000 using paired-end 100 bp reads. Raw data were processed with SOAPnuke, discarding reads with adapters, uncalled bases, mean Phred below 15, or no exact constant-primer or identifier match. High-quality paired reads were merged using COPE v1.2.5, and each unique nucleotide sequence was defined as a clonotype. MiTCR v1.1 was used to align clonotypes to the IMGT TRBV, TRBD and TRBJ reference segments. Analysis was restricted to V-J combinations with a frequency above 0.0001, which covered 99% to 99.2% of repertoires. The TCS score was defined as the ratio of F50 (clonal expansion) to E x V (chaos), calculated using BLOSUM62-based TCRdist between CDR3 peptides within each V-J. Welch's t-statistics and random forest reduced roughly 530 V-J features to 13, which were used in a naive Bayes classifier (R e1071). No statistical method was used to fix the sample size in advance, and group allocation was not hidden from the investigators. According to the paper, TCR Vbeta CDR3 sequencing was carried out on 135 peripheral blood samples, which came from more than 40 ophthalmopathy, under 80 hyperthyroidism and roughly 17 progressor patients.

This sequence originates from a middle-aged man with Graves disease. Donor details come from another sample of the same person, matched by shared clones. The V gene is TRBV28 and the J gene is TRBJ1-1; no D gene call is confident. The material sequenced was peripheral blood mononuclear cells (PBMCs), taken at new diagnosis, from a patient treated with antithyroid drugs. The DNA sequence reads TGTGCCAGCACAACCGCAATGAACACTGAAGCTTTCTTT. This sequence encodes CASTTAMNTEAFF. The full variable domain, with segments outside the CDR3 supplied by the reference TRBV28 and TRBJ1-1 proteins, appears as DVKVTQSSRYLVKRTGEKVFLECVQDMDHENMFWYRQDPGLGLRLIYFSYDVKMKEKGDIPEGYSVSREKKERFSLILESASTNQTSMYLCASTTAMNTEAFFGQGTRLTVV.